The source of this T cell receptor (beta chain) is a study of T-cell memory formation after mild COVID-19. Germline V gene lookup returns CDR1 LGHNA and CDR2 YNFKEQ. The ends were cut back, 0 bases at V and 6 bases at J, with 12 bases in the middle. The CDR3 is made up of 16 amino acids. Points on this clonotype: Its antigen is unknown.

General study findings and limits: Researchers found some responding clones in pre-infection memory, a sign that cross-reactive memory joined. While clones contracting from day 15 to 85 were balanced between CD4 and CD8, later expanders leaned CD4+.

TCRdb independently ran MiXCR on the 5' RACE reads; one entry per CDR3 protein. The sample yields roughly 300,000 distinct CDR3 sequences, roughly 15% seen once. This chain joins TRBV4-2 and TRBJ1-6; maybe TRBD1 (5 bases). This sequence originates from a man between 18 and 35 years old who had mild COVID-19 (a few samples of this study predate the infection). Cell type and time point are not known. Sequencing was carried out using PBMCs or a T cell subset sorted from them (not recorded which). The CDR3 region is CASSQDLLGLNSPLHF. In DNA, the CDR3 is TGTGCCAGCAGCCAAGACCTCCTGGGGCTTAATTCACCCCTCCACTTT.